This TCR beta chain was found in a study of Graves' ophthalmopathy and Graves' hyperthyroidism. Study observations and caveats: Most thyroid clonotypes expanded beyond 0.001 frequency were also found in blood. A 13-signature model separated ophthalmopathy from stable hyperthyroidism, reaching less than 90% sensitivity and 80% to 83% specificity cross-validated.

Using RNA transcripts, the TCR beta CDR3 regions were amplified. The first round was an RT-PCR with HTBI primers, and the second round was a multiplex PCR. TCRdb fed the multiplex PCR reads into MiXCR, producing one record per CDR3 protein. The sample comprises over 650,000 distinct CDR3 sequences, roughly 41% of which are singletons, and 3% to 3.5% rests with the top ten. To note about this clonotype: Antigen specificity is unknown.

V dropped 4 bases and J dropped 2 bases, with 12 bases sitting between them. In germline, CDR1 is SGHNT, CDR2 YYREEE (reference sequence). The CDR3 contains 14 residues. The rearrangement joins TRBV5-4 to TRBJ1-1; perhaps TRBD1 as D (6 bases). What was sequenced was peripheral blood. The receptor was derived from an adult man with Graves' ophthalmopathy. This CDR3 is CASSLQDRNTEAFF. The CDR3 DNA follows: TGTGCCAGCAGCCTCCAGGACAGAAACACTGAAGCTTTCTTT.